Shown below are 21 T cell receptor beta chains from a single sample sequenced in a study of T-cell memory formation after mild COVID-19. Each CDR3 protein is one row after TCRdb ran MiXCR on the 5' RACE reads. The sample carries a few hundred thousand distinct CDR3 sequences, 18% recorded once. The material sequenced was PBMCs or a T cell subset sorted from them (not recorded which). These receptors all come from a man aged 18 to 35 who had mild COVID-19 (a few samples of this study predate the infection). Cell type and time point are not known.

There are a few counts of this clonotype. V is TRBV6-5 and J is TRBJ2-1, with a tentative D call TRBD2 (5 bases). Trimming took 0 bases from V and 0 from J, leaving 6 bases between them. Germline-derived CDR1 and CDR2 are MNHEY and SVGAGI. The CDR3 runs 15 residues. Here the CDR3 reads CASSYSLASYNEQFF. The DNA for the CDR3 is TGTGCCAGCAGTTACTCCCTAGCCTCCTACAATGAGCAGTTCTTC.

The J gene is TRBJ2-3, the V gene TRBV5-6; 7 nucleotides agree with TRBD2. The germline V gene encodes CDR1 SGHDT and CDR2 YYEEEE. This CDR3 has 17 amino acids. Trimming removed 2 bases from V and 0 bases from J; junction bases left unmatched: 9. The CDR3 DNA reads as TGTGCCAGCAGCTTTACTGGCGGGGGAGCTAGCACAGATACGCAGTATTTT. Its protein product is CASSFTGGGASTDTQYF. Looking up the rest from reference TRBV5-6 and TRBJ2-3 gives the full variable domain: DAGVTQSPTHLIKTRGQQVTLRCSPKSGHDTVSWYQQALGQGPQFIFQYYEEEERQRGNFPDRFSGHQFPNYSSELNVNALLLGDSALYLCASSFTGGGASTDTQYFGPGTRLTVL.

This chain uses TRBV9 with TRBJ2-7; 8 nucleotides match TRBD2. This CDR3 region has 15 residues. Germline V CDR1 and CDR2: SGDLS, YYNGEE. Losses at the gene ends were 4 bases for V and 0 bases for J; bases not matched to a gene: 6. CDR3 in DNA: TGTGCCAGCAGCCTCGGGGGGGTGAGCTCCTACGAGCAGTACTTC. Encoded protein: CASSLGGVSSYEQYF.

This sequence joins TRBV29-1 and TRBJ2-1, with D perhaps matching TRBD2 (6 bases). The CDR3 consists of 12 residues. Germline-derived CDR1 and CDR2 are SQVTM and ANQGSEA. With 2 bases removed from V and 9 bases from J, the gap between germline ends came to 11 bases. The DNA for the CDR3 is TGCAGCGTTGAAATGCGGGGCGGTGAGCAGTTCTTC. It translates to CSVEMRGGEQFF.

Details on this clonotype: Its ends do not fully match the called genes, so a read error is possible. The chain employs TRBV3-1 and TRBJ1-6; D is possibly TRBD1 (5 bases). Germline assignment: CDR1 LGHDT and CDR2 YNNKEL (reference sequence). The CDR3 has 14 residues. Here the CDR3 DNA reads TGTGCCAGCAGCCAAGCAGGGTCGGATTCACCCCTCTACTTT. This gives the protein CASSQAGSDSPLYF.

This chain links TRBV12-3 or TRBV12-4 with TRBJ2-1, with 14 bases aligning to TRBD2. V was clipped by 2 bases and J by 12 bases; unmatched bases: 6. This CDR3 is 15 amino acids long. This chain's CDR3 is CASSLTTSGGARQFF. The CDR3 DNA sequence: TGTGCCAGCAGTTTAACGACTAGCGGGGGGGCACGGCAGTTCTTC.

The rearrangement links TRBV24-1 to TRBJ2-3, with D possibly being TRBD1 or TRBD2 (5 bases each). Trimming stripped 5 bases from V and 9 bases from J, with 14 bases between. The CDR3 covers 13 residues. In germline, CDR1 is KGHDR, CDR2 SFDVKD. CDR3 DNA sequence: TGTGCCACCAGTGGGGCAGGGACGGTCACGCAGTATTTT. Translating gives CATSGAGTVTQYF.

This clonotype was seen only a few times. This sequence joins TRBV12-3 or TRBV12-4 and TRBJ1-1, with D unclear. The CDR3 covers 12 residues. V lost 3 bases, J lost 10 bases, and 12 bases lay in between. CDR3 residues: CASSFDLIGAFF. The CDR3 region has the DNA TGTGCCAGCAGTTTCGATCTAATAGGAGCTTTCTTT.

The chain links TRBV7-2 to TRBJ2-7; the D is unclear. The CDR3 loop spans 13 amino acids. V shed 1 base and J shed 6 bases, with 10 bases lying between them. Germline CDR1 reads SGHTA; CDR2 reads FQGNSA. The CDR3 spells CASSLGDWSEQYF. DNA for the CDR3: TGTGCCAGCAGCTTAGGAGACTGGTCCGAGCAGTACTTC.

V is TRBV5-1 and J is TRBJ2-1; tentatively, D is TRBD1 or TRBD2 (6 bases each). The CDR3 totals 14 residues. Germline V lookup: CDR1 SGHRS, CDR2 YFSETQ. V dropped 3 bases and J dropped 6 bases, with 13 bases sitting between them. CDR3 bases: TGCGCCAGCAGCTGGCCGGGGGCAGGCAATGAGCAGTTCTTC. Encoded protein: CASSWPGAGNEQFF. Drawing the rest from reference TRBV5-1 and TRBJ2-1, the complete variable domain is KAGVTQTPRYLIKTRGQQVTLSCSPISGHRSVSWYQQTPGQGLQFLFEYFSETQRNKGNFPGRFSGRQFSNSRSEMNVSTLELGDSALYLCASSWPGAGNEQFFGPGTRLTVL.

A few counts support this clonotype. The gene calls are TRBV7-3 and TRBJ2-3; 11 positions match TRBD2. Germline loops: CDR1 SGHTA, CDR2 FQGTGA. V gave up 5 bases and J gave up 0 bases; unmatched junction bases: 4. The CDR3 sequence is 16 residues long. The chain's CDR3 is CASSTLAGASTDTQYF. CDR3 bases: TGTGCCAGCAGCACACTAGCGGGAGCTAGCACAGATACGCAGTATTTT.

The table lists this clonotype with a few counts. The chain joins TRBV20-1 to TRBJ1-5; no firm D call. Per germline, CDR1 DFQATT and CDR2 SNEGSKA (reference sequence). V lost 3 bases and J 13 bases, leaving 16 bases between the germline ends. This CDR3 is built from 12 residues. The CDR3, as DNA: TGCAGTGCTAGCGTACTCGGGGAAAATCAGCATTTT. Translating it yields CSASVLGENQHF.

This clonotype has a handful of counts. This chain uses TRBV7-9 with TRBJ2-7; D is possibly TRBD2 (7 bases). This CDR3 spans 16 amino acids. The ends were cut back, 5 bases at V and 6 bases at J, with 23 bases in the middle. CDR1 is SEHNR and CDR2 is FQNEAQ in the germline V gene (reference sequence). The CDR3 DNA sequence: TGTGCCAGCAGCGCGGCTGGGGCCGGGGGGCGCCGCGAGCAGTACGTC. This sequence encodes CASSAAGAGGRREQYV.

The V and J genes are TRBV20-1 and TRBJ2-5; tentatively, D is TRBD2 (5 bases). CDR1 DFQATT and CDR2 SNEGSKA come from the germline V gene (reference sequence). Trimming took 8 bases from V and 4 from J, leaving 14 bases between them. This CDR3 is 12 amino acids long. The CDR3 region has the DNA TGCAGTACAATTCGGGCGGGAGAGACCCAGTACTTC. It codes for CSTIRAGETQYF.

The chain links TRBV5-1 to TRBJ2-3, with D perhaps matching TRBD1 (5 bases). Looked up from germline, CDR1 is SGHRS and CDR2 is YFSETQ. V was clipped by 7 bases and J by 2 bases, with 11 bases between them. The CDR3 extends over 13 amino acids. CDR3 amino acids: CASADKVTDTQYF. DNA for the CDR3: TGCGCCAGCGCGGACAAAGTCACAGATACGCAGTATTTT.

This clonotype was seen only a few times. This chain links TRBV7-2 with TRBJ1-5; D is undetermined. The germline CDR1 and CDR2 sequences are SGHTA and FQGNSA. V gave up 5 bases and J gave up 8 bases, with 10 bases separating them. This CDR3 region has 12 residues. The CDR3 reads CASSPPREPQHF. The CDR3 bases are TGTGCCAGCAGCCCTCCTCGCGAGCCCCAGCATTTT.

The chain recombines TRBV6-2 or TRBV6-3 with TRBJ2-2, with 9 bases that match TRBD1. The CDR3 runs to 16 residues. The V gene end was trimmed by 6 bases and the J gene end by 2 bases; junction bases not matched to a gene: 7. The germline CDR1 and CDR2 sequences are MNHEY and SVGEGT. The chain's CDR3 is CASRLRGQGNTGELFF. The CDR3 nucleotides are TGTGCCAGCAGACTCAGGGGACAGGGTAACACCGGGGAGCTGTTTTTT.

This clonotype occurred a few times. The chain links TRBV2 to TRBJ1-6, with TRBD1 matching 10 bases. CDR3 length equals 15 residues. Germline assignment: CDR1 SNHLY and CDR2 FYNNEI. With V trimmed by 5 bases and J by 7 bases, 5 bases remained unmatched. This CDR3 reads CASSPLTGGNSPLHF. Written as DNA, the CDR3 is TGTGCCAGCAGTCCGCTGACAGGGGGCAATTCACCCCTCCACTTT. The full variable domain, completed using reference TRBV2 and TRBJ1-6, is EPEVTQTPSHQVTQMGQEVILRCVPISNHLYFYWYRQILGQKVEFLVSFYNNEISEKSEIFDDQFSVERPDGSNFTLKIRSTKLEDSAMYFCASSPLTGGNSPLHFGNGTRLTVT.

The chain is built from TRBV11-2 and TRBJ2-3; TRBD2 agrees at 9 bases. This CDR3 comprises 15 residues. Per germline, CDR1 SGHAT and CDR2 FQNNGV. Germline trimming cut 3 bases from V and 2 bases from J; bases unmatched to any gene: 3. DNA of the CDR3: TGTGCCAGCAGCTTGCGGGGGGGCTTCACAGATACGCAGTATTTT. As protein: CASSLRGGFTDTQYF.

This clonotype was observed a handful of times. This sequence joins TRBV4-1 and TRBJ1-2; D is perhaps TRBD1 (5 bases). Germline lookup yields CDR1 MGHRA and CDR2 YSYEKL. The CDR3 has 16 amino acids. V lost 1 base, J lost 0 bases, and 12 bases lay in between. The CDR3 sequence is CASSQGAGQANYGYTF. The CDR3 DNA follows: TGCGCCAGCAGCCAAGGGGCAGGGCAAGCTAACTATGGCTACACCTTC.

There are a few counts of this clonotype. The chain uses TRBV4-3 and TRBJ2-1, with 10 bases that match TRBD2. The CDR3 loop spans 16 amino acids. CDR1 is LGHNA, CDR2 YSLEER, per germline. Trimming at V came to 4 bases and at J to 7 bases, leaving 10 bases not matched to a gene. The CDR3 here is CASSPSGLAERNEQFF. For the CDR3, the DNA is TGCGCCAGCAGCCCTAGCGGACTAGCGGAGCGAAATGAGCAGTTCTTC.